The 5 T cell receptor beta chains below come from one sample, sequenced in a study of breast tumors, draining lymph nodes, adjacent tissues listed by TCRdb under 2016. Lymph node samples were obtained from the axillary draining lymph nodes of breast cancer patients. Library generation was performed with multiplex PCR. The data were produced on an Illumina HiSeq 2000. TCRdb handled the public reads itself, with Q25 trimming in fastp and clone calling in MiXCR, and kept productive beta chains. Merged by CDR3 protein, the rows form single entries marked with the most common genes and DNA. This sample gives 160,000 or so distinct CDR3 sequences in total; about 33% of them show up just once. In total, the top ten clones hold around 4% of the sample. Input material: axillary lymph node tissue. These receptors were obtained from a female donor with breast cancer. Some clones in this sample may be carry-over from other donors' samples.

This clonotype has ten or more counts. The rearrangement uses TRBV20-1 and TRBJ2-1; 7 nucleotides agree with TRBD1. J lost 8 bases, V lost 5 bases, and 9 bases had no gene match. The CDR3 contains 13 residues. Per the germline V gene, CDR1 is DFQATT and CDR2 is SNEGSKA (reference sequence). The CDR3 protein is CSARNRGRDEQFF. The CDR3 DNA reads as TGCAGTGCTCGTAACAGGGGACGGGATGAGCAGTTCTTC.

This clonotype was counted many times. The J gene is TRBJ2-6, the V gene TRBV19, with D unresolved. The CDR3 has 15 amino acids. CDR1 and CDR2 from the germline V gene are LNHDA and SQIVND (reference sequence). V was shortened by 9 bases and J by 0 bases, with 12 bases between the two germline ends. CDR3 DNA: TGTGCCAGCCGGGTCCCTAGCTCTGGGGCCAACGTCCTGACTTTC. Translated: CASRVPSSGANVLTF. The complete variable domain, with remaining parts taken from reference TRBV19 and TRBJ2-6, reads DGGITQSPKYLFRKEGQNVTLSCEQNLNHDAMYWYRQDPGQGLRLIYYSQIVNDFQKGDIAEGYSVSREKKESFPLTVTSAQKNPTAFYLCASRVPSSGANVLTFGAGSRLTVL.

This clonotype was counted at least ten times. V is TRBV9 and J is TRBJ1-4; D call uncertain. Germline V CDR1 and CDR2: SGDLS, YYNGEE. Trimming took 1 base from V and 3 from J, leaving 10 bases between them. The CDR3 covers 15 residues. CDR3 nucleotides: TGTGCCAGCAGCGTATCATTGGGCCCTAATGAAAAACTGTTTTTT. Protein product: CASSVSLGPNEKLFF.

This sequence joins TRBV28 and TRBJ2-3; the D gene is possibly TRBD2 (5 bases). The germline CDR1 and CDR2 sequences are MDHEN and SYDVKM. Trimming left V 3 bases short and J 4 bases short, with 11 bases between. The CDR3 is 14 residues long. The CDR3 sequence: CASSFRGLADTQYF. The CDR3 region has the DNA TGTGCCAGCAGTTTTCGAGGGTTGGCAGATACGCAGTATTTT.

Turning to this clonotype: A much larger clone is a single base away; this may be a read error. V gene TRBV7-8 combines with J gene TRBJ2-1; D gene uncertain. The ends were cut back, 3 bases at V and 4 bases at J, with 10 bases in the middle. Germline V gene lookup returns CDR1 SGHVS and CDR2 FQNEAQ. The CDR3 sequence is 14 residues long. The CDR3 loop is CASSFSEVYNEQFF. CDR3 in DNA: TGTGCCAGCAGCTTTAGTGAGGTGTACAATGAGCAGTTCTTC.